This is a list of T cell receptor beta chains from one sample in a study of CD8 T cells in Susac syndrome. Each CDR3 protein gets one entry after TCRdb re-called the immunoSEQ multiplex PCR reads with MiXCR. The sample includes about 290,000 distinct CDR3 sequences, about 91% of them seen just once. Input material: CD8+ T cells from PBMCs. These receptors were collected from a human donor with multiple sclerosis. Both conserved end residues are part of each CDR3. The order of the fields is CDR3 DNA, CDR3 protein, J gene, clone size, D gene, V gene. A D gene is named only where the DNA matches it firmly. Size is stated for part of the rows, as once, few or many counts, or as a class when the clone is expanded.

TGTGCCAGCAGCGCCGACAGTCGGGAGCAGTACTTC CASSADSREQYF TRBJ2-7 . . TRBV9
TGTGCCAGCTCACCCACAGGGGGCTTCGAAGCTTTCTTT CASSPTGGFEAFF TRBJ1-1 . TRBD1 TRBV18
TGTGCCAGCAGCCGGGCACAGGGGGCATCCTACGAGCAGTACTTC CASSRAQGASYEQYF TRBJ2-7 . TRBD1 TRBV7-9
TGTGCCAGCAGCTTAGCGTTCCTAGCGGCCGAGGGTTCCTACAATGAGCAGTTCTTC CASSLAFLAAEGSYNEQFF TRBJ2-1 . TRBD2 TRBV7-8
TGTGCCTGGAGTGGTCCCGAGACTGAATTCTCCTACAATGAGCAGTTCTTC CAWSGPETEFSYNEQFF TRBJ2-1 . . TRBV30
TGTGCCAGTAAAAGGGGGTCCGGGGCCAACGTCCTGACTTTC CASKRGSGANVLTF TRBJ2-6 . . TRBV19
TGCAGTGCCAGCTTAGAGGGTGGCTACACCTTC CSASLEGGYTF TRBJ1-2 . . TRBV20-1
TGTGCCAGCAGTGGGGAGACTATCGCGCCTCGTCATGAAAAACTGTTTTTT CASSGETIAPRHEKLFF TRBJ1-4 . . TRBV6-7
TGTGCCAGCAGTTTATCGTTAGCGGGTTCCTCCTACGAGCAGTACTTC CASSLSLAGSSYEQYF TRBJ2-7 once TRBD2 TRBV27
TGTGCCAGCAGTTTGGGGGGTGCTGAAGCTTTCTTT CASSLGGAEAFF TRBJ1-1 . . TRBV12-3/TRBV12-4
TGTGCCAGCAGCTTAGCCCTCGGGGAAGGTCAGCCCCAGCATTTT CASSLALGEGQPQHF TRBJ1-5 . . TRBV7-2
TGTGCCACCATTGGGGGGATCCTTAACAATGAGCAGTTCTTC CATIGGILNNEQFF TRBJ2-1 . . TRBV28
TGTGCCAGCAGCCAACCTTCGGACAGGGGGCTTTTCTACTCTGGGGCCAACGTCCTGACTTTC CASSQPSDRGLFYSGANVLTF TRBJ2-6 . TRBD1 TRBV3-1
TGTGCCAGCACGGGGGCCCCTTCTGGGGCCAACGTCCTGACTTTC CASTGAPSGANVLTF TRBJ2-6 . . TRBV27
TGTGCCATCAGAACTAGCGGGGGGCACAATGAGCAGCTCTTC CAIRTSGGHNEQLF TRBJ2-1 . TRBD2 TRBV6-6
TGTGCCAGCAGGGCCCCAAACTCCTCACCCTACGAGCAGTACTTC CASRAPNSSPYEQYF TRBJ2-7 . . TRBV5-4